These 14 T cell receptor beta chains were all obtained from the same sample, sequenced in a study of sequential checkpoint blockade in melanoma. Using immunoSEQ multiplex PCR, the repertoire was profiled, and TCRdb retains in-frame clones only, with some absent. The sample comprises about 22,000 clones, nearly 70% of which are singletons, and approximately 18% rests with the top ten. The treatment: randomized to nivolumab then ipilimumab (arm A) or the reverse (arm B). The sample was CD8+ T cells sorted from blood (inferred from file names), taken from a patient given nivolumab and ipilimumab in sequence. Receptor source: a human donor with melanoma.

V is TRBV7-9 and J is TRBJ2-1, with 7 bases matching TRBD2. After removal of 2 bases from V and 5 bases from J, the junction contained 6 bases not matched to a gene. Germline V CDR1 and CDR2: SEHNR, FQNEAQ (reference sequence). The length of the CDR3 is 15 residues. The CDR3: CASSLTSGANNEQFF. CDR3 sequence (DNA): TGTGCCAGCAGCTTAACCAGCGGGGCTAACAATGAGCAGTTCTTC.

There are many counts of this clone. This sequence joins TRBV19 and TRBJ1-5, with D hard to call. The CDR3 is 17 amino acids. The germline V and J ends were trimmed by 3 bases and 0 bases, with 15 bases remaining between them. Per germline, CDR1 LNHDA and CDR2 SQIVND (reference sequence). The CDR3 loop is CASSIGSAPYSNQPQHF. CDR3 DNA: TGTGCCAGTAGTATCGGGTCAGCACCTTATAGCAATCAGCCCCAGCATTTT.

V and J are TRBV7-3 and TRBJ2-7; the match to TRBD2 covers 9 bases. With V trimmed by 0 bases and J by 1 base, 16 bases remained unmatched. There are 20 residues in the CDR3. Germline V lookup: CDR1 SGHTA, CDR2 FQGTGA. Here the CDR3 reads CASSLTSSPQISGGSYEQYV. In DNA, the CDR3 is TGTGCCAGCAGCTTAACGTCCTCTCCCCAGATTAGCGGGGGTTCCTACGAGCAGTACGTC.

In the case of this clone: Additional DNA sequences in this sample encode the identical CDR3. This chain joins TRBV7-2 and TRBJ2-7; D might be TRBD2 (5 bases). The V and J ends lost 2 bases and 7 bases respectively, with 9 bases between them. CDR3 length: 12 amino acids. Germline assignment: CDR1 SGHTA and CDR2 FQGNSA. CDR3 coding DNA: TGTGCCAGCAGCTTAACCCCGGGGGAGCAGTACTTC. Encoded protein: CASSLTPGEQYF.

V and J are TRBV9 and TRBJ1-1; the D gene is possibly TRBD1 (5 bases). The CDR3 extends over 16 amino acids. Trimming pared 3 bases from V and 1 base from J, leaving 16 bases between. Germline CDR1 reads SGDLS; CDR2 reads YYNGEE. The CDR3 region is CASSGGRVGENTEAFF. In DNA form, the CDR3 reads TGTGCCAGCAGCGGGGGGAGGGTCGGGGAGAACACTGAAGCTTTCTTT.

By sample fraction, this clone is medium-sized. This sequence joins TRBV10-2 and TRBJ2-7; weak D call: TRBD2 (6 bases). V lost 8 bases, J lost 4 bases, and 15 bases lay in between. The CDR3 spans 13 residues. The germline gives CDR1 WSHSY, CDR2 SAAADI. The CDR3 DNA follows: TGCGCCAGCGGGACTGGAGGTATTTACGAGCAGTACGTC. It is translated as CASGTGGIYEQYV.

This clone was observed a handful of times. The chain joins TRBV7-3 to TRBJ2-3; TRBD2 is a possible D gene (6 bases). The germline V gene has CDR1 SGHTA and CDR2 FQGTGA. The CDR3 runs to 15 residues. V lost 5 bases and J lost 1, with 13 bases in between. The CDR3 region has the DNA TGTGCCAGCAGCCCCGTCGGGGGAGGCACAGATACGCAGTATTTT. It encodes CASSPVGGGTDTQYF.

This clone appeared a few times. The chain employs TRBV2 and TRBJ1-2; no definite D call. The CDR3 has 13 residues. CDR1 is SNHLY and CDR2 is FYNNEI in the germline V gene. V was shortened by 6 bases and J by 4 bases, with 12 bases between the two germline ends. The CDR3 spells CASREPEPYGYTF. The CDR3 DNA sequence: TGTGCCAGCAGGGAGCCCGAGCCCTATGGCTACACCTTC. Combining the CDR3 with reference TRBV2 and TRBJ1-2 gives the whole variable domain EPEVTQTPSHQVTQMGQEVILRCVPISNHLYFYWYRQILGQKVEFLVSFYNNEISEKSEIFDDQFSVERPDGSNFTLKIRSTKLEDSAMYFCASREPEPYGYTFGSGTRLTVV.

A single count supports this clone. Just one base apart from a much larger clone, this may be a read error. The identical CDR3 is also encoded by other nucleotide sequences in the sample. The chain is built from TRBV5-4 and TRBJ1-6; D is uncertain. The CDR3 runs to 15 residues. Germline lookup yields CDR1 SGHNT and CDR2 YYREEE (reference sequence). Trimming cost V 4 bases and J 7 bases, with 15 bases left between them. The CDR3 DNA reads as TGTGCCAGCAGCCAAGACGGCGTCGGGAATTCACCCCTCCACTTT. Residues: CASSQDGVGNSPLHF.

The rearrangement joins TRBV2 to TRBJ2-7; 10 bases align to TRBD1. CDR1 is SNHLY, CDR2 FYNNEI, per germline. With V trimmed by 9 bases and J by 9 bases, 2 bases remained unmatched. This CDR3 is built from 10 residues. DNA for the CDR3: TGTGCCAGGGGACAGGGGAGGCAGTACTTC. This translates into CARGQGRQYF. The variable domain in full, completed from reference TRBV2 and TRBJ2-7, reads EPEVTQTPSHQVTQMGQEVILRCVPISNHLYFYWYRQILGQKVEFLVSFYNNEISEKSEIFDDQFSVERPDGSNFTLKIRSTKLEDSAMYFCARGQGRQYFGPGTRLTVT.

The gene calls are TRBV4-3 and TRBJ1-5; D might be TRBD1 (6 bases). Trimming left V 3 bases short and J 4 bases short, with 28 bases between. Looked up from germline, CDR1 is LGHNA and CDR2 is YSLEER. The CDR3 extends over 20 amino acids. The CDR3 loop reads CASSHPKGTYAEGFNQPQHF. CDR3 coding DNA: TGCGCCAGCAGCCATCCCAAGGGGACATACGCTGAAGGGTTTAATCAGCCCCAGCATTTT.

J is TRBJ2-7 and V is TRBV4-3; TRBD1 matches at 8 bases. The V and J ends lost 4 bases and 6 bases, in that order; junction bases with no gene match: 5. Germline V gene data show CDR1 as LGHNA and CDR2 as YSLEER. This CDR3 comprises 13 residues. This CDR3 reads CASSLLQGGEQYF. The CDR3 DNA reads TGCGCCAGCAGCCTCCTACAGGGGGGCGAGCAGTACTTC.

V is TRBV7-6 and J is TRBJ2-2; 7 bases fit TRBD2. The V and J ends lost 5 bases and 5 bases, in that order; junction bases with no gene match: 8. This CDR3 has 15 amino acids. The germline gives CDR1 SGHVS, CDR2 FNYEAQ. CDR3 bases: TGTGCCAGCAGCCCGTCGTGGGGGGGGACCGGGGAGCTGTTTTTT. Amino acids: CASSPSWGGTGELFF.

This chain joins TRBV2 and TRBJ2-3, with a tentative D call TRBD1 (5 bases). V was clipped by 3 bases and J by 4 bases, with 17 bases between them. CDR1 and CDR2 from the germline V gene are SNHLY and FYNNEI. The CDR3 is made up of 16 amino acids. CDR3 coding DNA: TGTGCCAGCAGTGATAAGGACATGCACCGGGCAGATACGCAGTATTTT. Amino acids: CASSDKDMHRADTQYF.